The rows below give T cell receptor beta chains drawn from one sample of a study of T cells in Graves' hyperthyroidism and ophthalmopathy. TCRdb re-analysed the multiplex PCR reads in MiXCR, keeping a single row per CDR3 protein. Here the sample spans around 690,000 distinct CDR3 sequences, about a fifth being singletons. The sample consisted of blood. The receptors stem from a man younger than 40 with Graves' ophthalmopathy. The CDR3 runs from the conserved cysteine through the conserved F or W. Fields, in order: J gene, V gene, clone size, D gene, CDR3 protein, CDR3 DNA. The D gene is left open where the match is weak. Size is omitted from some rows. Given values are once, few, many or a class for expanded clones.

j_call: TRBJ1-2
v_call: TRBV12-3/TRBV12-4
clone_size: few
d_call: -
cdr3_aa: CASNQGPHPVYTF
cdr3_nt: TGTGCCAGCAATCAGGGTCCCCACCCCGTTTACACCTTC

j_call: TRBJ2-7
v_call: TRBV5-6
clone_size: few
d_call: TRBD2
cdr3_aa: CASSLVASGASSEQYF
cdr3_nt: TGTGCCAGCAGCTTGGTGGCTAGCGGGGCTAGCAGCGAGCAGTACTTC

j_call: TRBJ2-7
v_call: TRBV4-3
clone_size: few
d_call: TRBD2
cdr3_aa: CASSQEALAGGSSYEQYF
cdr3_nt: TGCGCCAGCAGCCAAGAAGCGCTAGCGGGAGGCAGCTCCTACGAGCAGTACTTC

j_call: TRBJ2-3
v_call: TRBV30
clone_size: few
d_call: TRBD1
cdr3_aa: CAWSVLGQGETTDTQYF
cdr3_nt: TGTGCCTGGAGTGTATTGGGACAGGGGGAGACTACAGATACGCAGTATTTT

j_call: TRBJ1-5
v_call: TRBV7-8
clone_size: -
d_call: -
cdr3_aa: CASSLAGAGQPQHF
cdr3_nt: TGTGCCAGCAGCTTAGCAGGGGCAGGTCAGCCCCAGCATTTT

j_call: TRBJ2-7
v_call: TRBV20-1
clone_size: -
d_call: TRBD2
cdr3_aa: CSAGGRAINEQYF
cdr3_nt: TGCAGTGCTGGGGGGAGGGCGATAAACGAGCAGTACTTC

j_call: TRBJ2-2
v_call: TRBV5-6
clone_size: -
d_call: -
cdr3_aa: CASSLAPNGRELFF
cdr3_nt: TGTGCCAGCAGCTTGGCCCCCAACGGGAGGGAGCTGTTTTTT

j_call: TRBJ1-1
v_call: TRBV10-2
clone_size: few
d_call: TRBD1
cdr3_aa: CASSELAARGWMNTEAFF
cdr3_nt: TGCGCCAGCAGTGAGCTAGCAGCCAGGGGGTGGATGAACACTGAAGCTTTCTTT

j_call: TRBJ2-7
v_call: TRBV6-1
clone_size: few
d_call: -
cdr3_aa: CASSRASFPRRVTTYEQYF
cdr3_nt: TGTGCCAGCAGTCGAGCTAGTTTCCCCCGTAGAGTGACGACTTACGAGCAGTACTTC

j_call: TRBJ2-3
v_call: TRBV11-1
clone_size: -
d_call: -
cdr3_aa: CASSEGLTTDTQYF
cdr3_nt: TGTGCCAGCAGCGAAGGACTTACCACAGATACGCAGTATTTT

j_call: TRBJ2-3
v_call: TRBV19
clone_size: few
d_call: -
cdr3_aa: CASNRGSTDTQYF
cdr3_nt: TGTGCCAGTAACCGGGGAAGCACAGATACGCAGTATTTT

j_call: TRBJ1-1
v_call: TRBV4-1
clone_size: many
d_call: -
cdr3_aa: CASSQEGRAPSGTEAFF
cdr3_nt: TGCGCCAGCAGCCAAGAGGGCAGGGCTCCTTCGGGCACTGAAGCTTTCTTT

j_call: TRBJ2-1
v_call: TRBV29-1
clone_size: few
d_call: -
cdr3_aa: CSVEDSGNEQFF
cdr3_nt: TGCAGCGTTGAAGATTCAGGCAATGAGCAGTTCTTC

j_call: TRBJ2-3
v_call: TRBV7-9
clone_size: once
d_call: -
cdr3_aa: CASSQRVGSTDTQYF
cdr3_nt: TGTGCCAGCAGCCAGAGGGTCGGGAGCACAGATACGCAGTATTTT

j_call: TRBJ2-3
v_call: TRBV30
clone_size: many
d_call: -
cdr3_aa: CARQQGTSTDTQYF
cdr3_nt: TGTGCCCGACAACAGGGGACTAGCACAGATACGCAGTATTTT

j_call: TRBJ2-7
v_call: TRBV28
clone_size: many
d_call: -
cdr3_aa: CATMGVEQYF
cdr3_nt: TGTGCCACCATGGGAGTCGAGCAGTACTTC

j_call: TRBJ2-7
v_call: TRBV6-5
clone_size: few
d_call: -
cdr3_aa: CASSYSNSLYEQYF
cdr3_nt: TGTGCCAGCAGTTACTCGAACAGCCTTTACGAGCAGTACTTC

j_call: TRBJ2-7
v_call: TRBV3-1
clone_size: many
d_call: TRBD2
cdr3_aa: CASSQAPAGVHEQYF
cdr3_nt: TGTGCCAGCAGCCAAGCCCCAGCGGGAGTCCACGAGCAGTACTTC

j_call: TRBJ2-3
v_call: TRBV20-1
clone_size: many
d_call: TRBD1
cdr3_aa: CSARMATGQGVDTQYF
cdr3_nt: TGCAGTGCTAGGATGGCTACCGGACAGGGAGTAGATACGCAGTATTTT

j_call: TRBJ2-3
v_call: TRBV5-1
clone_size: -
d_call: -
cdr3_aa: CASSTRPSSTDTQYF
cdr3_nt: TGCGCCAGCAGCACCAGACCCAGTAGCACAGATACGCAGTATTTT

j_call: TRBJ1-2
v_call: TRBV7-6
clone_size: many
d_call: TRBD1
cdr3_aa: CASSPGTDNYGYTF
cdr3_nt: TGTGCCAGCAGCCCAGGGACAGATAACTATGGCTACACCTTC

j_call: TRBJ1-1
v_call: TRBV6-1
clone_size: many
d_call: -
cdr3_aa: CASRKQGRLFTEAFF
cdr3_nt: TGTGCCAGCAGGAAACAGGGTCGTCTTTTCACTGAAGCTTTCTTT

j_call: TRBJ1-6
v_call: TRBV27
clone_size: -
d_call: -
cdr3_aa: CASSLRREVSPLHF
cdr3_nt: TGTGCCAGCAGTTTACGCAGGGAGGTCTCACCCCTCCACTTT

j_call: TRBJ1-2
v_call: TRBV20-1
clone_size: many
d_call: -
cdr3_aa: CSARAPGTSYGYTF
cdr3_nt: TGCAGTGCTAGAGCTCCCGGGACGTCCTATGGCTACACCTTC

j_call: TRBJ1-2
v_call: TRBV20-1
clone_size: -
d_call: -
cdr3_aa: CSADPGFYGHTF
cdr3_nt: TGCAGTGCTGACCCGGGGTTTTATGGCCACACCTTC

j_call: TRBJ2-1
v_call: TRBV7-9
clone_size: few
d_call: -
cdr3_aa: CASSLSVDVHEQFF
cdr3_nt: TGTGCCAGCAGCTTATCGGTCGACGTGCATGAGCAGTTCTTC

j_call: TRBJ2-1
v_call: TRBV12-3/TRBV12-4
clone_size: -
d_call: -
cdr3_aa: CASSKTGVSYNEQFF
cdr3_nt: TGTGCCAGCAGTAAGACAGGCGTCTCCTACAATGAGCAGTTCTTC

j_call: TRBJ2-7
v_call: TRBV3-1
clone_size: many
d_call: -
cdr3_aa: CASSQGRFSYEQYF
cdr3_nt: TGTGCCAGCAGCCAAGGTCGGTTCTCCTACGAGCAGTACTTC